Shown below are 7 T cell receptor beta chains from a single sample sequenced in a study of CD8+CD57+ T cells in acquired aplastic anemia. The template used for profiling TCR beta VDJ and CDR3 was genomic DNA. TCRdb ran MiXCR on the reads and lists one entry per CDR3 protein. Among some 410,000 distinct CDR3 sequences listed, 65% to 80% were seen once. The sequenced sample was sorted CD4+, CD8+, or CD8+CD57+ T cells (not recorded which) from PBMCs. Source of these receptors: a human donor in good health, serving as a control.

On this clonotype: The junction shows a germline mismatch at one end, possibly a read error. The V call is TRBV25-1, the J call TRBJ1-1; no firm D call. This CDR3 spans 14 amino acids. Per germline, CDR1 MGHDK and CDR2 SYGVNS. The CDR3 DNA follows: TGTGCCAGCAATGAAAAGGTATGGAGCCCTGAAGCTTTCTTT. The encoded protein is CASNEKVWSPEAFF.

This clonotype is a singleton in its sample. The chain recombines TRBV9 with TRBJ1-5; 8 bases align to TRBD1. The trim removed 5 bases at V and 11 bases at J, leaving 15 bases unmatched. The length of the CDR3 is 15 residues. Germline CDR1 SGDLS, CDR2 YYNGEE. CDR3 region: CASSPWTGISNTQHF. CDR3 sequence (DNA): TGTGCCAGCAGTCCCTGGACAGGGATAAGCAATACCCAGCATTTT.

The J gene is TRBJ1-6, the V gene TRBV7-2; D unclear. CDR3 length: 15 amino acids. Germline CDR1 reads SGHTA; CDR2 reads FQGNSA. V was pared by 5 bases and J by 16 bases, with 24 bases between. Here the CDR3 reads CASSSGMGRDTQLHF. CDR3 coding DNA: TGTGCCAGCAGCAGCGGGATGGGCAGAGATACGCAGCTCCACTTT. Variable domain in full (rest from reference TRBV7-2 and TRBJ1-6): GAGVSQSPSNKVTEKGKDVELRCDPISGHTALYWYRQSLGQGLEFLIYFQGNSAPDKSGLPSDRFSAERTGGSVSTLTIQRTQQEDSAVYLCASSSGMGRDTQLHFGNGTRLTVT.

The CDR3 DNA reads as TGTGCCAGCACACAGACGGCTGCATATGGCTACACCTTC. Encoded protein: CASTQTAAYGYTF. The rearrangement links TRBV7-2 to TRBJ1-2, with no clear D. With 7 bases removed from V and 5 bases from J, the gap between germline ends came to 14 bases. CDR1 and CDR2 (germline): SGHTA, FQGNSA. The CDR3 contains 13 residues.

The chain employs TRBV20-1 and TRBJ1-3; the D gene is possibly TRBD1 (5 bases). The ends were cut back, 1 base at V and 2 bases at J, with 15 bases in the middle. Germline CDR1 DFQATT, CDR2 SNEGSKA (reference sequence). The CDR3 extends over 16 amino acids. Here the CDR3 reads CSARGGGSIPGNTIYF. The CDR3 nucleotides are TGCAGTGCTAGAGGCGGGGGGAGCATCCCTGGAAACACCATATATTTT.

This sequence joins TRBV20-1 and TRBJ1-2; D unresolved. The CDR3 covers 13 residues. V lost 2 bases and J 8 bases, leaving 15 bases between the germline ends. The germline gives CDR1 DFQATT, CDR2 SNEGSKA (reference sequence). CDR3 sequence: CSARPQRTYGYTF. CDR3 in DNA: TGCAGTGCTAGACCGCAGCGCACCTACGGCTACACCTTC.

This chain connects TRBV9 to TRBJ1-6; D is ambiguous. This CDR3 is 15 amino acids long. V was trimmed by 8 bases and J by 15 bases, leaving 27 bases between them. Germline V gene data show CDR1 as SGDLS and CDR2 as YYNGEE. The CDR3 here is CASSWAQDGPPLLHF. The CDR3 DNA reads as TGTGCCAGTTCCTGGGCCCAGGACGGGCCACCCCTCCTCCACTTT.